One sample yielded the 17 T cell receptor beta chains listed below, sequenced in a study of early T cells in non-severe SARS-CoV-2 infection. MiXCR was run by TCRdb on the 5' RACE reads, yielding one entry per CDR3 protein. The table has 65,000 to 90,000 distinct CDR3 sequences, approximately 13% seen once. Sequences were obtained from whole blood. Source of these receptors: an adult who was a healthcare worker with PCR-confirmed SARS-CoV-2 infection or an uninfected control (not recorded which).

The chain recombines TRBV12-3 or TRBV12-4 with TRBJ1-1, with D possibly TRBD1 on 5 matching bases. V was pared by 1 base and J by 10 bases, with 13 bases between. This CDR3 spans 13 amino acids. The CDR3 bases are TGTGCCAGCAGTTTAGGAATCAGGGATGGAGCTTTCTTT. It yields the protein CASSLGIRDGAFF.

This clonotype was observed at least ten times. This sequence joins TRBV9 and TRBJ2-2; D remains unclear. Per germline, CDR1 SGDLS and CDR2 YYNGEE. Trimming cost V 1 base and J 4 bases, with 5 bases left between them. This CDR3 is built from 13 residues. In DNA form, the CDR3 reads TGTGCCAGCAGCGTAATCAGCACCGGGGAGCTGTTTTTT. It encodes CASSVISTGELFF. The entire variable domain, with the rest obtained from reference TRBV9 and TRBJ2-2, is as follows: DSGVTQTPKHLITATGQRVTLRCSPRSGDLSVYWYQQSLDQGLQFLIQYYNGEERAKGNILERFSAQQFPDLHSELNLSSLELGDSALYFCASSVISTGELFFGEGSRLTVL.

This clonotype was picked up a small number of times. The chain combines TRBV12-3 or TRBV12-4 with TRBJ2-6; D not certain. The V gene lost 5 bases and the J gene lost 0 bases, with 8 bases spanning the gap. The CDR3 has 15 amino acids. The CDR3 region has the DNA TGTGCCAGCAGTGCTTCCTTCTCTGGGGCCAACGTCCTGACTTTC. Translated: CASSASFSGANVLTF.

The V gene is TRBV29-1, the J gene TRBJ2-5; 7 nucleotides match TRBD2. After removal of 3 bases from V and 7 bases from J, the junction contained 8 bases not matched to a gene. This CDR3 contains 13 residues. The V gene's germline CDR1 is SQVTM and CDR2 ANQGSEA. The chain's CDR3 is CSVDRAGVGTQYF. For the CDR3, the DNA is TGCAGCGTTGACCGGGCGGGAGTCGGGACCCAGTACTTC.

This clonotype was found a few times. The V gene is TRBV5-1, the J gene TRBJ2-5; 8 bases agree with TRBD2. The CDR3 totals 15 residues. Germline V gene data show CDR1 as SGHRS and CDR2 as YFSETQ. J was trimmed by 4 bases and V by 3 bases; bases with no gene match: 8. CDR3 in DNA: TGCGCCAGCAGCTGGAACGCGGGGGGTGGAGAGACCCAGTACTTC. It yields the protein CASSWNAGGGETQYF.

The V and J genes are TRBV19 and TRBJ2-2, with D maybe TRBD2 (6 bases). This CDR3 is 16 amino acids long. Germline-derived CDR1 and CDR2 are LNHDA and SQIVND (reference sequence). The V and J ends lost 3 bases and 5 bases respectively, with 16 bases between them. This CDR3 reads CASSILVGGGTGELFF. CDR3 bases: TGTGCCAGTAGTATCCTGGTGGGCGGAGGGACCGGGGAGCTGTTTTTT.

The sample holds many counts of this clonotype. The V and J genes are TRBV18 and TRBJ1-5; no firm D call. Germline CDR1 KGHSH, CDR2 LQKENI. This CDR3 region has 14 residues. Trimming took off 5 bases at V and 5 bases at J, with 13 bases between the two ends. Here the CDR3 DNA reads TGTGCCAGCTCAGGCTTGGGTGGGGATCAGCCCCAGCATTTT. Its translation: CASSGLGGDQPQHF.

The chain joins TRBV20-1 to TRBJ2-3; 8 nucleotides match TRBD1. The CDR3 extends over 15 amino acids. CDR1 and CDR2 from the germline V gene are DFQATT and SNEGSKA (reference sequence). With 4 bases clipped from V and 0 bases from J, the junction kept 6 bases outside the gene matches. CDR3 in amino acids: CSANGQGGSTDTQYF. The CDR3 bases are TGCAGTGCTAACGGACAGGGTGGGAGCACAGATACGCAGTATTTT.

This clonotype was detected a few times. The rearrangement links TRBV7-9 to TRBJ2-5; D may be TRBD2 (5 bases). Trimming shortened V by 3 bases and J by 1 base, and 6 bases separated the two germline ends. The CDR3 contains 13 residues. Germline CDR1 is SEHNR and CDR2 is FQNEAQ (reference sequence). CDR3 protein: CASSFTSQETQYF. For the CDR3, the DNA is TGTGCCAGCAGCTTCACTAGCCAAGAGACCCAGTACTTC.

This clonotype was seen at least ten times. This chain links TRBV27 with TRBJ1-4; D unclear. Trimming pared 2 bases from V and 0 bases from J, leaving 4 bases between. Looked up from germline, CDR1 is MNHEY and CDR2 is SMNVEV (reference sequence). The CDR3 loop spans 14 amino acids. The CDR3 DNA sequence: TGTGCCAGCAGTTTAGACTCAACTAATGAAAAACTGTTTTTT. This encodes CASSLDSTNEKLFF.

There are many counts of this clonotype. The chain links TRBV7-6 to TRBJ2-3, with D perhaps TRBD1 (6 bases). V was trimmed by 5 bases and J by 9 bases, leaving 15 bases between them. Germline CDR1 and CDR2: SGHVS and FNYEAQ. The CDR3 is made up of 13 amino acids. The CDR3: CASSVSDSSTQYF. CDR3 sequence (DNA): TGTGCCAGCAGCGTGTCGGACAGTTCAACGCAGTATTTT.

The rearrangement links TRBV20-1 to TRBJ2-3; D possibly uses TRBD1 or TRBD2 (6 bases each). CDR1 and CDR2 from the germline V gene are DFQATT and SNEGSKA (reference sequence). The CDR3 extends over 15 amino acids. The germline V and J ends were trimmed by 5 bases and 4 bases, with 19 bases remaining between them. The CDR3: CSAPMGGERPDTQYF. Written as DNA, the CDR3 is TGCAGTGCTCCCATGGGGGGCGAGCGACCAGATACGCAGTATTTT.

J is TRBJ2-4 and V is TRBV20-1; D gene ambiguous. V was trimmed by 3 bases and J by 0 bases, leaving 15 bases between them. This CDR3 is built from 16 residues. The germline CDR1 and CDR2 sequences are DFQATT and SNEGSKA (reference sequence). The CDR3 region has the DNA TGCAGTGCTAGGTCGCCCTTCGATGTAGCCAAAAACATTCAGTACTTC. Translating gives CSARSPFDVAKNIQYF.

This rearrangement joins TRBV12-3 or TRBV12-4 to TRBJ2-1; TRBD2 matches 7 bases. The CDR3 is 13 residues long. With 6 bases clipped from V and 6 bases from J, the junction kept 5 bases outside the gene matches. CDR3 sequence (DNA): TGTGCCAGCAGCTCTGGACTAGTCAATGAGCAGTTCTTC. Residues: CASSSGLVNEQFF.

This clonotype was observed at least ten times. V and J are TRBV27 and TRBJ1-3, with D perhaps TRBD1 (6 bases). The length of the CDR3 is 15 residues. The germline V gene has CDR1 MNHEY and CDR2 SMNVEV (reference sequence). Trimming shortened V by 4 bases and J by 4 bases, and 14 bases separated the two germline ends. CDR3: CASSSGHTSGNTIYF. The CDR3 region has the DNA TGTGCCAGCAGTTCGGGACACACCTCAGGAAACACCATATATTTT.

This clonotype has ten or more counts. V usage is TRBV7-6 and J usage is TRBJ2-7; D is possibly TRBD1 (6 bases). Germline V gene lookup returns CDR1 SGHVS and CDR2 FNYEAQ. This CDR3 has 15 amino acids. Trimming took 1 base from V and 7 from J, leaving 17 bases between them. CDR3 DNA: TGTGCCAGCAGCTTAGTGGGGGCTAGAGAGTATGAGCAGTACTTC. Translated, it gives CASSLVGAREYEQYF.

This chain uses TRBV21-1 with TRBJ2-1; the table calls TRBD2, which could not be checked here. TRBV21-1 is marked as a pseudogene. This CDR3 has 17 amino acids. The DNA for the CDR3 is TGTGCCAGCAACTCGGCCGGGACTAGCGGGAGGGCCAATGAGCAGTTCTTC. As protein: CASNSAGTSGRANEQFF.